These T cell receptor beta chains were read from a single sample in a study of T cells in tuberculosis. Sequenced by immunoSEQ multiplex PCR; TCRdb stores in-frame clones only, minus some. The sample lists more than 35,000 clones, 90% to 95% seen once, with 7.5% in the top ten. Sequenced: PBMCs. These TCRs come from a donor between 5 and 29 years old with latent tuberculosis or without tuberculosis infection. Both conserved end residues are part of each CDR3. The D gene is left open where the match is weak. A row's size may be missing; if present it is once, few, many or a size class.

v_call	d_call	clone_size	j_call	cdr3_nt	cdr3_aa
TRBV7-8	TRBD1	-	TRBJ2-1	TGTGCCAGCAGCCCAGAAGGGGGCCCCTACAATGAGCAGTTCTTC	CASSPEGGPYNEQFF
TRBV5-6	TRBD1	-	TRBJ1-2	TGTGCCAGCAGCACGGGACAGGGGGCAGGCTATGGCTACACCTTC	CASSTGQGAGYGYTF
TRBV5-1	-	-	TRBJ2-2	TGCGCCAGCAGTTCCGGGACACCGAACACCGGGGAGCTGTTTTTT	CASSSGTPNTGELFF
TRBV30	TRBD1	once	TRBJ2-3	TGTGCCTGGAGTGGGGGACAGTTTAGCACAGATACGCAGTATTTT	CAWSGGQFSTDTQYF
TRBV27	-	-	TRBJ1-3	TGTGCCAGCAAAAACAGCTTACACTCTGGAAACACCATATATTTT	CASKNSLHSGNTIYF
TRBV9	TRBD2	-	TRBJ2-5	TGTGCCAGCAGCCCGTGGCGGGGGGATTCGGAGACCCAGTACTTC	CASSPWRGDSETQYF
TRBV7-6	-	-	TRBJ2-7	TGTGCCAGCAGCTTAGCGCTAGCGCCGAGTTACGAGCAGTACTTC	CASSLALAPSYEQYF
TRBV27	-	-	TRBJ2-7	TGTGCCAGCAGTTTAGGGGGGGCGGCGTACGAGCAGTACTTC	CASSLGGAAYEQYF
TRBV5-6	-	-	TRBJ1-2	TGTGCCAGCAGCTTGGCCTCGGTACGCTATGGCTACACCTTC	CASSLASVRYGYTF
TRBV11-3	TRBD1	-	TRBJ2-1	TGTGCCAGCAGCTCCTCCGGGACAGGGGACGAGCAGTTCTTC	CASSSSGTGDEQFF
TRBV28	-	-	TRBJ2-1	TGTGCCAGCAGTTTATACCCGATGGATGGGCCCCGCAATGAGCAGTTCTTC	CASSLYPMDGPRNEQFF
TRBV19	TRBD2	-	TRBJ2-7	TGTGCCAGTAGCAGACTAGCGGGAGTAGGTCTTGGCGAGCAGTACTTC	CASSRLAGVGLGEQYF
TRBV19	TRBD1	-	TRBJ1-2	TGTGCCAGTAGTCAACGGACAGGAGATGGCTACACCTTC	CASSQRTGDGYTF
TRBV5-1	-	-	TRBJ2-1	TGCGCCAGCAGCTTGGGGACTACAAATGAGCAGTTCTTC	CASSLGTTNEQFF
TRBV5-1	-	-	TRBJ1-2	TGCGCCAGCAGCTTGGATGGTCAACCGGTGCGGGGCTACACCTTC	CASSLDGQPVRGYTF
TRBV5-4	-	-	TRBJ1-2	TGTGCCAGCAGCTTTCCATGGAGTACAGGAAAGGGTTCTGGCTACACCTTC	CASSFPWSTGKGSGYTF
TRBV7-3	-	-	TRBJ1-2	TGTGCCAGCAGCTTAAACAGGGTGGATGGCTACACCTTC	CASSLNRVDGYTF
TRBV19	-	-	TRBJ2-1	TGTGCCAGTAGTATAGACGGCGGGATATCCTACAATGAGCAGTTCTTC	CASSIDGGISYNEQFF
TRBV29-1	TRBD2	once	TRBJ2-1	TGCAGCGTTGAGAAAGCGGGAGGGTTTATACGTGGGCAGTTCTTC	CSVEKAGGFIRGQFF
TRBV7-8	TRBD1	-	TRBJ1-2	TGTGCCAGCAGCTTCTCGGACAGGGGGGGCAGAGGCTACACCTTC	CASSFSDRGGRGYTF
TRBV6-4	TRBD2	-	TRBJ2-5	TGTGCCAGCAGTGACTCGACTAGCGGGAGCGGGGAGACCCAGTACTTC	CASSDSTSGSGETQYF
TRBV10-2	TRBD2	-	TRBJ2-2	TGCGCCAGCGCCCCGGGACTAGGGAACACCGGGGAGCTGTTTTTT	CASAPGLGNTGELFF
TRBV19	-	-	TRBJ1-1	TGTGCCAGTAGGAACAGGGTTGAACTGGCGACTGAAGCTTTCTTT	CASRNRVELATEAFF
TRBV6-1	-	-	TRBJ2-7	TGTGCCAGCAGTCCCGCCTACGAGCAGTACTTC	CASSPAYEQYF
TRBV5-1	TRBD2	-	TRBJ2-1	TGCGCCAGCAGCTTAGGCGGGAGTAGCTCCTACAATGAGCAGTTCTTC	CASSLGGSSSYNEQFF
TRBV27	TRBD1	-	TRBJ2-7	TGTGCCAGCAGTCGCAGGGGGCTCCACGAGCAGTACTTC	CASSRRGLHEQYF
TRBV7-2	-	-	TRBJ1-1	TGTGCCAGCAGCTTAAACCAGGGCACTGAAGCTTTCTTT	CASSLNQGTEAFF
TRBV10-1	-	-	TRBJ2-1	TGCGCCAGCAGTATACAGGGAATCGCCTACAATGAGCAGTTCTTC	CASSIQGIAYNEQFF
TRBV5-4	TRBD1	once	TRBJ2-1	TGTGCCAGCAGCTTTACAGGGGGCGCCAGCAATGAGCAGTTCTTC	CASSFTGGASNEQFF
TRBV5-1	-	few	TRBJ2-1	TGCGCCAGCAGCTTGACTGGAGGCTCCTACAATGAGCAGTTCTTC	CASSLTGGSYNEQFF
TRBV30	TRBD1	-	TRBJ2-7	TGTGCCTGGAGCGCCCCTTATGAGGGGGCAGGGGAGCAGTACTTC	CAWSAPYEGAGEQYF
TRBV6-1	-	-	TRBJ2-5	TGTGCCAGCAGTGAATGGGAGGGGGGCCAAGAGACCCAGTACTTC	CASSEWEGGQETQYF
TRBV4-1	-	-	TRBJ1-5	TGCGCCAGCAGCCAAGAAGGGGCTCAGCCCCAGCATTTT	CASSQEGAQPQHF
TRBV6-6	TRBD1	-	TRBJ1-5	TGTGCCAGCAGCTCCGGGACAGCCTTTAATCAGCCCCAGCATTTT	CASSSGTAFNQPQHF
TRBV29-1	-	few	TRBJ1-5	TGCAGCGTTCCCGGGGGGTCAGGGGATCAGCCCCAGCATTTT	CSVPGGSGDQPQHF
TRBV5-6	TRBD1	-	TRBJ1-1	TGTGCCAGCAGCTTGGTCGGACAGGGTCCCGTGAACACTGAAGCTTTCTTT	CASSLVGQGPVNTEAFF
TRBV7-8	-	-	TRBJ2-3	TGTGCCAGCAGCTACAGGGTAACTCGGGTCGCTGGCACAGATACGCAGTATTTT	CASSYRVTRVAGTDTQYF
TRBV18	TRBD1	once	TRBJ2-3	TGTGCCAGCTCACCTTTGGGACAGTCCTCAGATACGCAGTATTTT	CASSPLGQSSDTQYF
TRBV6-5	-	-	TRBJ1-2	TGTGCCAGCAGTTACTTAAACAGGGTTCTTAACTATGGCTACACCTTC	CASSYLNRVLNYGYTF
TRBV6-5	TRBD1	-	TRBJ2-7	TGTGCCAGCAGAACGGACAGGGACTCCTACGAGCAGTACTTC	CASRTDRDSYEQYF
TRBV2	TRBD2	-	TRBJ2-1	TGTGCCAGCAGCGATAGACAGATAAGCGGGAGTATCTACAATGAGCAGTTCTTC	CASSDRQISGSIYNEQFF
TRBV7-9	TRBD2	-	TRBJ2-4	TGTGTCATCAGGACTAGAAAAAACATTCAGTACTTC	CVIRTRKNIQYF
TRBV27	TRBD1	-	TRBJ2-2	TGTGCCAGCAGTCCTCGAAGTGGGGGACAGGGGGACACCGGGGAGCTGTTTTTT	CASSPRSGGQGDTGELFF
TRBV7-9	TRBD1	-	TRBJ1-1	TGTGCCAGCAGCCCAGGGGCAGGGGGGAGGAACACTGAAGCTTTCTTT	CASSPGAGGRNTEAFF